The source of this T cell receptor beta chain is a study of cytomegalovirus exposure and HLA in healthy donors. Findings and limits, study-wide: A few CMV-associated chains proved CMV antigen-specific in vitro. Some V segments could not be told apart, so they were left out, TRBV6-2 and TRBV6-3 among them.

This PCR relied on a set of 60 Vbeta primers and 13 Jbeta primers. The assay was immunoSEQ multiplex PCR, and TCRdb's table has in-frame clones only and misses some. The sample has roughly 100,000 clones; around 62% are singletons. This CDR3 comprises 12 residues. As concerns this clone: Its antigen is not known.

The sequence was collected from a man aged 25-40 years in good health and CMV-seropositive. The rearrangement joins TRBV12-2 to TRBJ2-1; the DNA was not used to check the table's D call, TRBD2. TRBV12-2 is marked as a pseudogene. Material for sequencing was PBMCs. CDR3 bases: TGTGCAAGTCGCCCTCAAGCGGCTGAGCAGTTCTTC. It encodes CASRPQAAEQFF.